This T cell receptor beta chain was documented in a study of CD8 T cells in ankylosing spondylitis (dated by TCRdb to 2017 to 2019). Notes on the research overall: The study profiled T cell receptor beta repertoires in healthy donors and ankylosing spondylitis patients to find disease-linked TCR variants. Peripheral blood samples were taken, and synovial fluid was additionally collected from ankylosing spondylitis patients. In total, the full study cohort was made up of some 100 healthy donors and approximately 27 ankylosing spondylitis patients. On the study overall, not on this receptor specifically: Blood from ankylosing spondylitis patients appeared to be characterized by a TCR beta motif made up of under ten highly homologous amino acid variants. Some motif variants had previously been reported in the synovial fluid and blood of reactive arthritis patients, which suggests shared mechanisms of disease initiation. The disease-linked clones were reported to be significantly enriched in matched synovial fluid samples from ankylosing spondylitis patients. The disease-linked clones had a CD8+ phenotype and were found at relatively low frequencies in peripheral blood.

Synovial fluid samples were matched to blood samples from the same ankylosing spondylitis patients. This clonotype showed up many times. The specificity of this receptor is unknown. No base-level quality is on record; no much larger clone is a single base apart. Sequencing relied on an Illumina HiSeq 2500. Quantitative 5'-RACE with molecular barcodes was used to prepare TCR beta libraries. Regarding the original processing steps: Disease-linked TCR variants were identified with a new computational method built on a probabilistic model of VDJ rearrangement. TCRdb redid the processing of the public reads, applying fastp at Q25 and MiXCR, and retained in-frame beta chains. CDR3 protein sequences are deduplicated, and each keeps its most common genes and DNA. The V and J calls shown here were made by TCRdb, not taken from the authors' results. The sample contains some 140,000 distinct CDR3 sequences, roughly 7.7% of them found a single time. The top ten hold approximately 6.8% of the sample.

The CDR3, from cysteine to phenylalanine, totals 15 residues. Just the 45-base CDR3 DNA is kept, in frame starting at base 1. The CDR1 and CDR2 encoded by the germline V gene are MNHNS and SASEGT. V is pruned by 6 bases and J by 0 bases, leaving 7 bases of the junction without a gene match. The source is a male donor with ankylosing spondylitis. Sequencing was carried out using synovial fluid, either unsorted or a sorted T cell fraction (not recorded which). The V gene is TRBV6-1 and the J gene is TRBJ2-7, and 8 junction bases match TRBD2. The sequence in DNA is TGTGCCAGCAGCTTTACCAGCGGGAGCTCCTACGAGCAGTACTTC. Translation gives CASSFTSGSSYEQYF.